This record concerns one T cell receptor beta chain sequence. This sample is drawn from a study of blood T cell repertoires in COVID-19. As for the study in general: The samples span acute and convalescent COVID-19 from the United States, Italy and Spain. The cDNA or gDNA used as material had been derived from T cells, B-cell-depleted T cells, or PBMCs.

The CDR3 totals 13 residues. Trimming removed 6 bases from V and 7 bases from J; junction bases left unmatched: 10. Study processing details: Researchers report that nucleated cell counts were estimated from reference gene primer amplification. Clones were sequenced by immunoSEQ multiplex PCR, and TCRdb holds only the in-frame ones, with some missing. V and J calls and clone size follow that table, whereas D and trimming were derived from the DNA. The sample holds 210,000 or so clones, about four fifths seen once. The receptor was isolated from a man aged 50 to 59 with active or convalescent COVID-19. The material sequenced was peripheral blood. This rearrangement joins TRBV5-3 to TRBJ2-7; 7 bases map to TRBD2. TRBV5-3 is an ORF; its function is uncertain. The CDR3 nucleotides read TGTGCCAGAATCCCGGCCGGGGGGACGGAGCAGTACTTC. Translation gives CARIPAGGTEQYF.